A single sample gave rise to the 24 T cell receptor beta chains below, sequenced in a study of T-cell reconstitution after alpha-beta-depleted transplantation in children. Library preparation (for TCRbeta) was performed with unique molecular identifiers. Via MiXCR, TCRdb re-called the PCR reads, giving one row per CDR3 protein. The profile shows about 580,000 distinct CDR3 sequences, 23% of them singletons. Sequencing used PBMCs, mostly from graft donor cells, obtained 360 days after TCRalphabeta/CD19-depleted stem cell transplant. The receptors originated from a boy less than two years old who had a stem cell transplant for acute myeloid leukemia, so the T cells may come from the graft donor.

This clonotype was counted between two and nine times. This chain uses TRBV7-2 with TRBJ2-3; D remains ambiguous. The CDR3 covers 16 residues. Between the trimmed V and J ends, which lost 6 bases and 6 bases, there was a span of 22 bases. From germline, CDR1 is SGHTA and CDR2 FQGNSA. The DNA of the CDR3 is TGTGCCAGCAGTAAGCTGACCCTCTCTGATATGGATACGCAGTATTTT. It translates to CASSKLTLSDMDTQYF. Filled out from reference TRBV7-2 and TRBJ2-3, the complete variable domain reads GAGVSQSPSNKVTEKGKDVELRCDPISGHTALYWYRQSLGQGLEFLIYFQGNSAPDKSGLPSDRFSAERTGGSVSTLTIQRTQQEDSAVYLCASSKLTLSDMDTQYFGPGTRLTVL.

With respect to this clonotype: This sequence may be a read error, since a much larger clone differs from it by one base. The CDR3 protein is CASSLWEKLFF. In nucleotides, the CDR3 is TGTGCCAGCAGTTTATGGGAAAAACTGTTTTTT. The V call is TRBV12-3 or TRBV12-4, the J call TRBJ1-4; D is undetermined. The CDR3 is 11 amino acids. V was clipped by 2 bases and J by 8 bases, with 3 bases between them.

CDR3 in DNA: TGCAGTGCTCCGCCCTTGGGGGGGGGAACGTACGGGGAGCTGTTTTTT. It yields the protein CSAPPLGGGTYGELFF. The V gene is TRBV20-1, the J gene TRBJ2-2, with 7 nucleotides matching TRBD2. Germline CDR1 is DFQATT and CDR2 is SNEGSKA (reference sequence). This CDR3 comprises 16 residues. The junction had 16 bases not matched to a gene; V was cut back by 5 bases and J by 7 bases.

This clonotype has a handful of counts. The V gene is TRBV20-1, the J gene TRBJ2-3, with D possibly matching TRBD2 (5 bases). V gave up 0 bases and J gave up 5 bases, with 12 bases separating them. The CDR3 runs to 14 residues. In germline, CDR1 is DFQATT, CDR2 SNEGSKA (reference sequence). Here the CDR3 DNA reads TGCAGTGCTAGAGATCCGGCTAGCCGAGATACGCAGTATTTT. It codes for CSARDPASRDTQYF.

This clonotype was recorded a few times. This rearrangement joins TRBV20-1 to TRBJ1-1; D is ambiguous. This CDR3 is built from 14 residues. V was shortened by 5 bases and J by 1 base, with 14 bases between the two germline ends. Germline V gene data show CDR1 as DFQATT and CDR2 as SNEGSKA (reference sequence). CDR3 DNA sequence: TGCAGTGCTGCCCGGGATTACCGGAACACTGAAGCTTTCTTT. It yields the protein CSAARDYRNTEAFF.

This clonotype was counted between two and nine times. V and J are TRBV7-4 and TRBJ2-7, with D possibly being TRBD2 (5 bases). The ends were cut back, 1 base at V and 2 bases at J, with 21 bases in the middle. Germline-derived CDR1 and CDR2 are SGHVT and SQSDAQ. The CDR3 contains 18 residues. CDR3 protein: CASSLVVMGQTITYEQYF. In DNA form, the CDR3 reads TGTGCCAGCAGCTTAGTTGTGATGGGCCAGACTATTACCTACGAGCAGTACTTC.

The rearrangement joins TRBV12-3 or TRBV12-4 to TRBJ1-1; tentatively, D is TRBD1 (6 bases). The ends were cut back, 7 bases at V and 10 bases at J, with 22 bases in the middle. The CDR3 runs 14 residues. In nucleotides, the CDR3 is TGTGCCAGCACCTGGTCCGGGACATCATCTATAGCTTTCTTT. Its protein is CASTWSGTSSIAFF.

This clonotype was counted at least ten times. The junction and the germline gene differ at one end; a read error may be behind it. The chain is built from TRBV12-3 or TRBV12-4 and TRBJ1-1; 7 positions match TRBD1. This CDR3 is 14 amino acids long. The CDR3 spells CASSVGQMNTEAFF. For the CDR3, the DNA is TGCGCCAGCAGCGTGGGACAGATGAACACTGAAGCTTTCTTT.

The gene calls are TRBV18 and TRBJ1-1; TRBD1 matches 8 bases. V lost 4 bases to trimming and J lost 9 bases; unmatched junction nucleotides: 16. Germline-derived CDR1 and CDR2 are KGHSH and LQKENI. The CDR3 consists of 16 residues. CDR3 amino acids: CASSRPTGTGGTKAFF. The CDR3, as DNA: TGTGCCAGCTCACGACCAACCGGGACAGGAGGGACGAAAGCTTTCTTT.

The table lists this clonotype with many counts. This chain links TRBV20-1 with TRBJ2-7, with 8 bases lining up with TRBD1. V dropped 2 bases and J dropped 2; count of bases not matched to a gene: 5. This CDR3 contains 14 residues. In germline, CDR1 is DFQATT, CDR2 SNEGSKA (reference sequence). CDR3 in DNA: TGCAGTGCTAGACCACGGACAGGGACCTACGAGCAGTACTTC. Translation gives CSARPRTGTYEQYF.

At least ten counts were recorded for this clonotype. The chain carries TRBV7-2 and TRBJ2-7, with 9 bases identical to TRBD1. The V and J ends lost 2 bases and 11 bases, in that order; junction bases with no gene match: 13. CDR1 is SGHTA, CDR2 FQGNSA, per germline. The CDR3 has 15 residues. The CDR3 DNA sequence: TGTGCCAGCAGCTTACTCACAGGGGGCGAGGTGGAAAAGTACTTC. This codes for CASSLLTGGEVEKYF.

The chain employs TRBV11-2 and TRBJ2-5, with 7 bases fitting TRBD2. V trimming: 5 bases; J trimming: 1 base; junction bases outside the gene matches: 7. From germline, CDR1 is SGHAT and CDR2 FQNNGV. The CDR3 covers 15 residues. The CDR3 loop reads CASSHFGEGQETQYF. The CDR3 coding sequence is TGTGCCAGCAGCCACTTTGGGGAGGGCCAAGAGACCCAGTACTTC.

Ten or more counts support this clonotype. The chain uses TRBV2 and TRBJ1-4; no clear D. The CDR3 loop spans 14 amino acids. Germline V gene lookup returns CDR1 SNHLY and CDR2 FYNNEI. The V gene lost 4 bases and the J gene lost 3 bases, with 9 bases spanning the gap. For the CDR3, the DNA is TGTGCCAGCAGTGTGCACGGCCCTAATGAAAAACTGTTTTTT. Protein sequence: CASSVHGPNEKLFF.

This clonotype was observed a handful of times. The V gene is TRBV5-1, the J gene TRBJ2-1; 7 bases fit TRBD1. This CDR3 region has 16 residues. J lost 6 bases, V lost 1 base, and 10 bases had no gene match. Germline V gene data show CDR1 as SGHRS and CDR2 as YFSETQ. The chain's CDR3 is CASSLMSTGYSNEQFF. As DNA, the CDR3 is TGCGCCAGCAGCTTGATGTCGACAGGGTATTCCAATGAGCAGTTCTTC.

This clonotype was counted at least ten times. For the CDR3, the DNA is TGCAGCGTTGCCCGGGGAGCGGGGGACAATGAGCAGTTCTTC. Protein product: CSVARGAGDNEQFF. The chain is built from TRBV29-1 and TRBJ2-1, with 8 bases lining up with TRBD2. CDR3 length equals 14 residues. From germline, CDR1 is SQVTM and CDR2 ANQGSEA. Germline trimming cut 4 bases from V and 5 bases from J; bases unmatched to any gene: 7.

This clonotype appeared a few times. The chain combines TRBV5-4 with TRBJ1-1; the D is unclear. The CDR3 is made up of 15 amino acids. Trimming left V 3 bases short and J 1 base short, with 13 bases between. Germline-derived CDR1 and CDR2 are SGHNT and YYREEE (reference sequence). The CDR3 region has the DNA TGTGCCAGCAGCTCATCAGGATTCGGGAACACTGAAGCTTTCTTT. It yields the protein CASSSSGFGNTEAFF.

This clonotype has just a few counts. This chain connects TRBV6-5 to TRBJ2-7; 10 bases align to TRBD1. The germline V gene encodes CDR1 MNHEY and CDR2 SVGAGI. Germline trimming cut 4 bases from V and 5 bases from J; bases unmatched to any gene: 11. The CDR3 runs 16 residues. CDR3 sequence reads: CASSSIKGQGRDEQYF. Here the CDR3 DNA reads TGTGCCAGCAGTTCGATCAAGGGACAGGGGAGGGACGAGCAGTACTTC.

The V gene is TRBV5-1, the J gene TRBJ2-6; TRBD1 matches 8 bases. V shed 4 bases and J 2 bases; nucleotides not matched to a gene: 5. The CDR3 loop spans 16 amino acids. The germline V gene has CDR1 SGHRS and CDR2 YFSETQ. CDR3 sequence reads: CASSLPTGAGANVLTF. The CDR3 DNA is TGCGCCAGCAGCCTACCGACAGGGGCTGGGGCCAACGTCCTGACTTTC.

This chain connects TRBV27 to TRBJ2-7; possible D gene TRBD1, 6 bases. CDR3 length equals 14 residues. Germline V gives CDR1 MNHEY, CDR2 SMNVEV (reference sequence). V lost 3 bases and J 3 bases, leaving 12 bases between the germline ends. The CDR3 reads CASSLRGRGYEQYV. CDR3 sequence (DNA): TGTGCCAGCAGTTTGAGGGGGAGAGGCTACGAGCAGTACGTC.

J is TRBJ1-2 and V is TRBV12-3 or TRBV12-4, with D possibly matching TRBD1 (6 bases). The CDR3 runs 13 residues. V dropped 8 bases and J dropped 4 bases, with 14 bases sitting between them. As DNA, the CDR3 is TGTGCCAGCGGACACAGGGACTCCTATGGCTACACCTTC. It codes for CASGHRDSYGYTF.

The V and J genes are TRBV5-1 and TRBJ1-6, with D unclear. Germline loops: CDR1 SGHRS, CDR2 YFSETQ. Trimming shortened V by 4 bases and J by 0 bases, and 17 bases separated the two germline ends. The CDR3 runs to 18 residues. CDR3 in DNA: TGCGCCAGCAGCGGAGCGGACGGCCTTGTCTCCTATAATTCACCCCTCCACTTT. Its protein product is CASSGADGLVSYNSPLHF.

The genes are TRBV20-1 and TRBJ1-1; 8 bases are a match to TRBD1. The J segment lost 1 base and the V segment lost 3 bases, leaving 4 bases of the junction unmatched. Germline assignment: CDR1 DFQATT and CDR2 SNEGSKA (reference sequence). The length of the CDR3 is 14 residues. This CDR3 reads CSARRDRTNTEAFF. The CDR3 DNA reads TGCAGTGCTAGGCGGGACAGGACGAACACTGAAGCTTTCTTT.

This clonotype was counted many times. V gene TRBV12-3 or TRBV12-4 combines with J gene TRBJ2-7; TRBD1 is a possible D gene (6 bases). The CDR3 consists of 14 residues. V lost 5 bases and J 6 bases, leaving 17 bases between the germline ends. This chain's CDR3 is CASSLDITGLEQYF. DNA of the CDR3: TGTGCCAGCAGTCTGGATATCACAGGGCTCGAGCAGTACTTC.

The rearrangement links TRBV16 to TRBJ2-3; D might be TRBD2 (5 bases). V dropped 1 base and J dropped 6 bases, with 17 bases sitting between them. Germline values: CDR1 KGHSY, CDR2 FQNENV. The CDR3 totals 16 residues. CDR3 sequence: CASSQFDQRVQDTQYF. The CDR3 DNA is TGTGCCAGCAGCCAATTCGATCAGAGGGTTCAGGATACGCAGTATTTT.